The 31 T cell receptor beta chains below were found in one sample sequenced in a study of cytomegalovirus exposure and HLA in healthy donors. Amplification used 60 Vbeta primers and 13 Jbeta primers. Only in-frame clones appear in the TCRdb table, and some are missing; sequencing was by immunoSEQ multiplex PCR. This sample has around 97,000 clones, with over 8% found just once. Material for sequencing was PBMCs. Source of these receptors: a man aged 50 or older in good health and CMV-seropositive.

This clone has just a few counts. The chain has TRBV7-2 and TRBJ2-1; 8 bases agree with TRBD2. Germline CDR1 SGHTA, CDR2 FQGNSA. The CDR3 contains 14 residues. The J segment lost 6 bases and the V segment lost 4 bases, leaving 5 bases of the junction unmatched. The DNA for the CDR3 is TGTGCCAGCAGCTCCGGGACTAGGTTCAATGAGCAGTTCTTC. It specifies CASSSGTRFNEQFF.

The chain recombines TRBV28 with TRBJ1-2, with TRBD1 matching over 8 bases. This CDR3 region has 17 residues. Germline V gene data show CDR1 as MDHEN and CDR2 as SYDVKM. J gave up 0 bases and V 6 bases, and 12 bases lay outside the gene matches. The CDR3 region is CASRRSGTGKANYGYTF. CDR3 DNA: TGTGCCAGCAGGCGGTCCGGGACAGGAAAAGCTAACTATGGCTACACCTTC.

The V gene is TRBV9, the J gene TRBJ1-5, with 7 bases matching TRBD1. The V and J ends lost 3 bases and 6 bases, in that order; junction bases with no gene match: 6. The CDR3 is made up of 14 amino acids. The V gene's germline CDR1 is SGDLS and CDR2 YYNGEE. CDR3 protein: CASSGRQGGQPQHF. As DNA, the CDR3 is TGTGCCAGCAGCGGCAGACAGGGCGGTCAGCCCCAGCATTTT. The variable domain in full, with the rest retrieved from reference TRBV9 and TRBJ1-5, is DSGVTQTPKHLITATGQRVTLRCSPRSGDLSVYWYQQSLDQGLQFLIQYYNGEERAKGNILERFSAQQFPDLHSELNLSSLELGDSALYFCASSGRQGGQPQHFGDGTRLSIL.

This clone was seen a few times. V usage is TRBV30 and J usage is TRBJ2-3; TRBD2 agrees at 8 bases. Germline V CDR1 and CDR2: GTSNPN, SVGIG (reference sequence). V lost 3 bases and J lost 4; bases outside the gene matches: 12. This CDR3 has 16 amino acids. CDR3 amino acids: CAWRTPDSGIPDTQYF. In nucleotides, the CDR3 is TGTGCCTGGAGGACTCCTGATAGCGGGATACCAGATACGCAGTATTTT.

The chain couples TRBV30 to TRBJ2-1; 7 nucleotides agree with TRBD1. CDR3 size: 16 residues. With V trimmed by 0 bases and J by 5 bases, 10 bases remained unmatched. Germline V lookup: CDR1 GTSNPN, CDR2 SVGIG (reference sequence). CDR3 nucleotide sequence: TGTGCCTGGAGTGTACGGTCGGACAGGTTAAACAATGAGCAGTTCTTC. This translates into CAWSVRSDRLNNEQFF.

The chain combines TRBV27 with TRBJ2-7, with 10 bases that match TRBD1. Germline V gene lookup returns CDR1 MNHEY and CDR2 SMNVEV (reference sequence). This CDR3 region has 18 residues. V lost 1 base and J lost 2; bases outside the gene matches: 11. CDR3 loop: CASSLYLPGQGLTYEQYF. The CDR3, as DNA: TGTGCCAGCAGTTTATACTTACCGGGACAGGGGCTGACCTACGAGCAGTACTTC.

The genes are TRBV5-6 and TRBJ1-5; tentative D call: TRBD1 (6 bases). This CDR3 has 17 residues. V lost 3 bases to trimming and J lost 0 bases, with 16 bases between them. In germline, CDR1 is SGHDT, CDR2 YYEEEE. The CDR3 protein is CASSSLSGDNSNQPQHF. The DNA for the CDR3 is TGTGCCAGCAGCTCTTTATCAGGGGACAATAGCAATCAGCCCCAGCATTTT.

The table lists this clone with a few counts. The CDR3 loop is CASSLRGGDLAFNYGYTF. The CDR3 DNA follows: TGTGCCAGCAGCTTAAGAGGCGGGGATCTCGCGTTTAACTATGGCTACACCTTC. The genes are TRBV7-3 and TRBJ1-2; no reliable D call. V dropped 1 base and J dropped 1 base, with 19 bases sitting between them. The CDR3 has 18 residues. CDR1 and CDR2 from the germline V gene are SGHTA and FQGTGA.

This chain joins TRBV2 and TRBJ2-2; 7 bases are shared with TRBD2. This CDR3 has 15 residues. Unmatched junction bases numbered 8, after V lost 9 bases and J lost 1 base. Germline CDR1 reads SNHLY; CDR2 reads FYNNEI. The CDR3 DNA reads TGTGCCAGATCCAGCGGGGAGGGGAACACCGGGGAGCTGTTTTTT. It is translated as CARSSGEGNTGELFF. Combining the CDR3 with reference TRBV2 and TRBJ2-2 gives the whole variable domain EPEVTQTPSHQVTQMGQEVILRCVPISNHLYFYWYRQILGQKVEFLVSFYNNEISEKSEIFDDQFSVERPDGSNFTLKIRSTKLEDSAMYFCARSSGEGNTGELFFGEGSRLTVL.

This clone was detected many times. V and J are TRBV9 and TRBJ2-1; TRBD1 agrees at 7 bases. The germline gives CDR1 SGDLS, CDR2 YYNGEE. The junction had 8 bases not matched to a gene; V was cut back by 4 bases and J by 4 bases. The CDR3 loop spans 15 amino acids. CDR3 nucleotides: TGTGCCAGCAGCCCTCGGGACAGACCTTACAATGAGCAGTTCTTC. It codes for CASSPRDRPYNEQFF.

The V gene is TRBV5-1, the J gene TRBJ2-2; 7 bases line up with TRBD1. The CDR3 is 15 residues long. The germline CDR1 and CDR2 sequences are SGHRS and YFSETQ. With 0 bases clipped from V and 5 bases from J, the junction kept 4 bases outside the gene matches. This chain's CDR3 is CASSLDRGTTGELFF. CDR3 nucleotide sequence: TGCGCCAGCAGCTTGGACAGGGGAACTACCGGGGAGCTGTTTTTT.

The gene calls are TRBV30 and TRBJ2-2; 8 nucleotides align to TRBD1. Trimming cost V 0 bases and J 6 bases; bases outside gene matches: 0. This CDR3 region has 13 residues. Per germline, CDR1 GTSNPN and CDR2 SVGIG (reference sequence). This CDR3 is CAWSVQGAGELFF. The CDR3 DNA follows: TGTGCCTGGAGTGTACAGGGGGCCGGGGAGCTGTTTTTT.

This clone came up a few times. The genes are TRBV19 and TRBJ2-3; 9 nucleotides line up with TRBD2. Germline CDR1 reads LNHDA; CDR2 reads SQIVND (reference sequence). The CDR3 runs to 16 residues. Losses at the gene ends were 1 base for V and 0 bases for J; bases not matched to a gene: 2. CDR3 nucleotide sequence: TGTGCCAGTAGTATAGGGGCGGGAGGGAGCACAGATACGCAGTATTTT. Amino acids: CASSIGAGGSTDTQYF.

This clone has only one observation. V and J are TRBV19 and TRBJ1-6; D not resolved. The CDR3 consists of 19 residues. In germline, CDR1 is LNHDA, CDR2 SQIVND (reference sequence). Trimming stripped 4 bases from V and 0 bases from J, with 19 bases between. The CDR3: CASSRRKNGISSYNSPLHF. CDR3 coding DNA: TGTGCCAGTAGTAGGCGGAAGAACGGAATTAGCTCCTATAATTCACCCCTCCACTTT.

The chain carries TRBV5-1 and TRBJ2-1; maybe TRBD2 (5 bases). Trimming took 0 bases from V and 0 from J, leaving 7 bases between them. In germline, CDR1 is SGHRS, CDR2 YFSETQ. The CDR3 length is 15 residues. The chain's CDR3 is CASSLERSSYNEQFF. CDR3 in DNA: TGCGCCAGCAGCTTGGAGCGGAGCTCCTACAATGAGCAGTTCTTC. Supplemented by reference TRBV5-1 and TRBJ2-1, the full variable domain reads KAGVTQTPRYLIKTRGQQVTLSCSPISGHRSVSWYQQTPGQGLQFLFEYFSETQRNKGNFPGRFSGRQFSNSRSEMNVSTLELGDSALYLCASSLERSSYNEQFFGPGTRLTVL.

The chain combines TRBV19 with TRBJ2-1; 7 nucleotides line up with TRBD1. The V segment lost 5 bases and the J segment 6 bases; nucleotides outside the gene matches: 10. The CDR3 covers 15 residues. In germline, CDR1 is LNHDA, CDR2 SQIVND (reference sequence). This CDR3 reads CASSGGQAGSNEQFF. The CDR3 bases are TGTGCCAGTAGTGGAGGACAGGCGGGCTCCAATGAGCAGTTCTTC.

The CDR3 loop reads CASSFRGTGPNTEAFF. CDR3 in DNA: TGTGCCAGCAGCTTTAGAGGGACAGGGCCGAACACTGAAGCTTTCTTT. The rearrangement links TRBV5-4 to TRBJ1-1; 9 bases fit TRBD1. V lost 2 bases, J lost 1 base, and 6 bases stayed unmatched. From germline, CDR1 is SGHNT and CDR2 YYREEE (reference sequence). The CDR3 spans 16 residues.

The DNA for the CDR3 is TGTGCCAGCAGTCCTAACAATCAGCCCCAGCATTTT. Translating gives CASSPNNQPQHF. The rearrangement joins TRBV28 to TRBJ1-5; the D is unclear. The CDR3 is made up of 12 amino acids. Germline-derived CDR1 and CDR2 are MDHEN and SYDVKM. With 5 bases removed from V and 3 bases from J, the gap between germline ends came to 5 bases. Full variable domain (remainder filled in from reference TRBV28 and TRBJ1-5): DVKVTQSSRYLVKRTGEKVFLECVQDMDHENMFWYRQDPGLGLRLIYFSYDVKMKEKGDIPEGYSVSREKKERFSLILESASTNQTSMYLCASSPNNQPQHFGDGTRLSIL.

This chain joins TRBV7-9 and TRBJ1-2, with no clear D. The CDR3 length is 15 residues. Germline V gene lookup returns CDR1 SEHNR and CDR2 FQNEAQ (reference sequence). Trimming left V 3 bases short and J 0 bases short, with 11 bases between. The CDR3 region is CASSFEVSANYGYTF. The CDR3 nucleotides read TGTGCCAGCAGCTTCGAGGTTTCGGCTAACTATGGCTACACCTTC.

V and J are TRBV11-2 and TRBJ2-1, with D possibly matching TRBD2 (6 bases). This CDR3 region has 13 residues. Trimming left V 1 base short and J 15 bases short, with 16 bases between. Germline CDR1 reads SGHAT; CDR2 reads FQNNGV. The chain's CDR3 is CASSLVPAGRRFF. CDR3 in DNA: TGTGCCAGCAGCTTAGTGCCGGCGGGGCGGCGGTTCTTC.

This clone was seen a few times. This rearrangement joins TRBV5-6 to TRBJ1-1; D remains ambiguous. Germline-derived CDR1 and CDR2 are SGHDT and YYEEEE. V gave up 2 bases and J gave up 1 base, with 3 bases separating them. CDR3 size: 12 residues. The CDR3 DNA follows: TGTGCCAGCAGCTTCGGGAACACTGAAGCTTTCTTT. Protein sequence: CASSFGNTEAFF.

There are a few counts of this clone. This rearrangement joins TRBV30 to TRBJ2-2; weak D call: TRBD1 (5 bases). The V end lost 4 bases, the J end lost 8 bases, and 20 bases lay between the germline ends. The CDR3 is made up of 15 amino acids. CDR1 is GTSNPN and CDR2 is SVGIG in the germline V gene (reference sequence). The CDR3 region is CAWNVSGRVGGELFF. For the CDR3, the DNA is TGTGCCTGGAATGTATCCGGCAGGGTTGGTGGGGAGCTGTTTTTT. The variable domain in full, with the rest retrieved from reference TRBV30 and TRBJ2-2, is SQTIHQWPATLVQPVGSPLSLECTVEGTSNPNLYWYRQAAGRGLQLLFYSVGIGQISSEVPQNLSASRPQDRQFILSSKKLLLSDSGFYLCAWNVSGRVGGELFFGEGSRLTVL.

The chain couples TRBV19 to TRBJ1-1; D remains ambiguous. CDR1 LNHDA and CDR2 SQIVND come from the germline V gene (reference sequence). CDR3 length equals 11 residues. Trimming shortened V by 5 bases and J by 12 bases, and 13 bases separated the two germline ends. In DNA form, the CDR3 reads TGTGCCAGTAGTTTGCAGGCGATAACTTTCTTT. Translated: CASSLQAITFF.

This clone was seen more than once but under ten times. The chain joins TRBV18 to TRBJ1-3; D unresolved. CDR3 length: 14 residues. Trimming took off 0 bases at V and 0 bases at J, with 3 bases between the two ends. Germline lookup yields CDR1 KGHSH and CDR2 LQKENI. In DNA form, the CDR3 reads TGTGCCAGCTCACCACCGGCCTCTGGAAACACCATATATTTT. Protein product: CASSPPASGNTIYF.

This clone was detected a few times. The chain is built from TRBV28 and TRBJ1-1; TRBD1 might be the D (5 bases). Germline loops: CDR1 MDHEN, CDR2 SYDVKM. This CDR3 is built from 17 residues. Trimming took off 5 bases at V and 0 bases at J, with 19 bases between the two ends. For the CDR3, the DNA is TGTGCCAGCAGTCAAACCCGGGACTTGGGCATGAACACTGAAGCTTTCTTT. Protein product: CASSQTRDLGMNTEAFF.

V gene TRBV5-1 combines with J gene TRBJ2-7; D not certain. The germline V gene encodes CDR1 SGHRS and CDR2 YFSETQ. V gave up 0 bases and J gave up 0 bases, with 7 bases separating them. CDR3 size: 14 residues. The CDR3 nucleotides are TGCGCCAGCAGCTTGGAATGGAGCTCCTACGAGCAGTACTTC. Protein sequence: CASSLEWSSYEQYF.

This clone occurred many times. The chain is built from TRBV2 and TRBJ1-1; TRBD1 is a possible D gene (5 bases). V dropped 4 bases and J dropped 1 base, with 10 bases sitting between them. This CDR3 has 14 amino acids. CDR1 is SNHLY, CDR2 FYNNEI, per germline. The CDR3 loop is CASSGWGANTEAFF. In DNA, the CDR3 is TGTGCCAGCAGTGGCTGGGGCGCGAACACTGAAGCTTTCTTT.

This clone was seen only a few times. This sequence joins TRBV5-1 and TRBJ2-1; TRBD2 aligns across 8 bases. The CDR3 sequence is 16 residues long. Per germline, CDR1 SGHRS and CDR2 YFSETQ. V was clipped by 4 bases and J by 7 bases; unmatched bases: 13. The chain's CDR3 is CASSPLAAGGRNEQFF. For the CDR3, the DNA is TGCGCCAGCAGCCCGTTGGCGGCGGGAGGAAGGAATGAGCAGTTCTTC.

As regards this clone: The same CDR3 arises from other DNA sequences in this sample as well. J is TRBJ1-6 and V is TRBV11-3; 9 nucleotides match TRBD1. The junction had 17 bases not matched to a gene; V was cut back by 5 bases and J by 3 bases. This CDR3 is 20 amino acids long. Germline CDR1 reads SGHNT; CDR2 reads YENEEA. DNA for the CDR3: TGTGCCAGCAGCCCAAGCGGGACAGGGTGGGGGGCCCGCTATAATTCACCCCTCCACTTT. Protein sequence: CASSPSGTGWGARYNSPLHF. Looking up the rest from reference TRBV11-3 and TRBJ1-6 gives the full variable domain: EAGVVQSPRYKIIEKKQPVAFWCNPISGHNTLYWYLQNLGQGPELLIRYENEEAVDDSQLPKDRFSAERLKGVDSTLKIQPAELGDSAVYLCASSPSGTGWGARYNSPLHFGNGTRLTVT.

This clone appeared a few times. The chain couples TRBV28 to TRBJ1-5; D gene ambiguous. CDR1 and CDR2 (germline): MDHEN, SYDVKM. This CDR3 is 14 amino acids long. V was shortened by 6 bases and J by 5 bases, with 14 bases between the two germline ends. The CDR3, as DNA: TGTGCCAGCAGAACAGCCCCCCGGCATCAGCCCCAGCATTTT. Its protein is CASRTAPRHQPQHF. The entire variable domain, with the rest obtained from reference TRBV28 and TRBJ1-5, is as follows: DVKVTQSSRYLVKRTGEKVFLECVQDMDHENMFWYRQDPGLGLRLIYFSYDVKMKEKGDIPEGYSVSREKKERFSLILESASTNQTSMYLCASRTAPRHQPQHFGDGTRLSIL.

In regard to this clone: This may be a read error: a much more frequent sequence differs by one nucleotide. The conserved final phenylalanine or tryptophan is absent from the CDR3, which likely points to a read error. V gene TRBV27 combines with J gene TRBJ2-7; D is ambiguous. V lost 2 bases and J 4 bases, leaving 12 bases between the germline ends. CDR3 size: 14 residues. Germline V gives CDR1 MNHEY, CDR2 SMNVEV (reference sequence). Here the CDR3 reads CASSLMRGGYEQYL. As DNA, the CDR3 is TGTGCCAGCAGTTTAATGCGAGGCGGTTACGAGCAGTACTTA.